These T cell receptor beta chains were read from a single sample in a study of blood T cell repertoires in COVID-19. The method was immunoSEQ multiplex PCR; TCRdb's version includes in-frame clones alone and lacks a portion of them. The sample has about 140,000 clones, 84% seen once. Sequenced material: PBMCs or T cells enriched from blood (not recorded which). The receptors stem from a man aged 40-49 years with acute COVID-19. CDR3s include the opening cysteine and the closing phenylalanine or tryptophan. The D gene is left open where the match is weak. The size field is filled for only some rows; it gives once, few, many or a size class.

size: .; V: TRBV18; J: TRBJ2-1; D: .; CDR3: CASSPTGRGEQFF; DNA: TGTGCCAGCTCACCAACGGGTAGAGGAGAGCAGTTCTTC
size: .; V: TRBV28; J: TRBJ1-4; D: .; CDR3: CASSFVNEKLFF; DNA: TGTGCCAGCAGTTTCGTAAATGAAAAACTGTTTTTT
size: .; V: TRBV9; J: TRBJ2-5; D: .; CDR3: CASSVGPATVGQETQYF; DNA: TGTGCCAGCAGCGTAGGTCCCGCGACAGTCGGACAAGAGACCCAGTACTTC
size: once; V: TRBV19; J: TRBJ2-2; D: TRBD1; CDR3: CASRGLWDREYTGELFF; DNA: TGTGCCAGTAGGGGATTATGGGACAGGGAGTACACCGGGGAGCTGTTTTTT
size: once; V: TRBV13; J: TRBJ2-1; D: TRBD2; CDR3: CASSLGSSGSSYNEQFF; DNA: TGTGCCAGCAGCTTAGGATCTAGCGGGAGTTCCTACAATGAGCAGTTCTTC
size: .; V: TRBV18; J: TRBJ2-7; D: .; CDR3: CATSGGAYEQYF; DNA: TGTGCCACCTCCGGGGGAGCCTACGAGCAGTACTTC
size: .; V: TRBV5-1; J: TRBJ1-4; D: .; CDR3: CASSLEFGGNEKLFF; DNA: TGCGCCAGCAGCTTGGAGTTCGGCGGTAATGAAAAACTGTTTTTT
size: .; V: TRBV19; J: TRBJ1-1; D: .; CDR3: CASSYNGRELNTEAFF; DNA: TGTGCCAGTAGTTATAACGGCAGGGAACTGAACACTGAAGCTTTCTTT
size: .; V: TRBV4-3; J: TRBJ1-5; D: .; CDR3: CASSPAVGGNQPQHF; DNA: TGCGCCAGCAGCCCTGCGGTTGGAGGCAATCAGCCCCAGCATTTT
size: .; V: TRBV7-2; J: TRBJ1-2; D: TRBD1; CDR3: CASSPRGQGYGYTF; DNA: TGTGCCAGCAGCCCCAGGGGGCAAGGCTATGGCTACACCTTC
size: .; V: TRBV27; J: TRBJ2-6; D: TRBD1; CDR3: CASSYSLRAGGTGANVLTF; DNA: TGTGCCAGCAGCTATTCCCTCCGGGCAGGGGGAACTGGGGCCAACGTCCTGACTTTC
size: .; V: TRBV19; J: TRBJ1-1; D: .; CDR3: CASSRQNTEAFF; DNA: TGTGCCAGTAGTAGACAGAACACTGAAGCTTTCTTT
size: once; V: TRBV18; J: TRBJ1-2; D: TRBD1; CDR3: CASSPRGQGSYGYTF; DNA: TGTGCCAGCTCACCGCGAGGACAGGGGTCCTATGGCTACACCTTC
size: .; V: TRBV24-1; J: TRBJ2-7; D: TRBD2; CDR3: CATSETTGGSTYEQYF; DNA: TGTGCCACCAGTGAGACGACGGGGGGGTCCACCTACGAGCAGTACTTC
size: .; V: TRBV27; J: TRBJ2-7; D: TRBD2; CDR3: CASSLGGRIYEQYF; DNA: TGTGCCAGCAGTTTAGGCGGGAGGATTTACGAGCAGTACTTC
size: .; V: TRBV6-5; J: TRBJ1-1; D: .; CDR3: CASTVRGNTEAFF; DNA: TGTGCCAGCACCGTAAGGGGAAACACTGAAGCTTTCTTT